The subject of this entry is one T cell receptor beta chain. Its specificity is unknown. In the authors' methods: Filtering was not the same, since immunoSEQ gave junction-only sequences without quality scores. Here immunoSEQ multiplex PCR was the method, and the copy in TCRdb shows in-frame clones only, minus some. V and J calls and clone size are given by that table; D and trimming were obtained from the DNA. Of about 2 million clones in the sample, around 95% were seen once. The data stem from a study of shared clonotypes between healthy human individuals. Study-level points and caveats: Only blood was sampled, and tissue TCR repertoires likely differ from blood ones.

V shed 2 bases and J shed 4 bases, with 15 bases lying between them. The length of the CDR3 is 15 residues. Germline values: CDR1 SGHTA, CDR2 FQGNSA. The V and J genes are TRBV7-2 and TRBJ2-7; D tentatively fits TRBD1 or TRBD2 (6 bases each). This clonotype was obtained from a young man in good health. The sequenced material came from naive CD4+ T cells sorted from blood. Stated subset: CD45RA+ positively selected. CDR3: CASSLTGKGGYEQYF. The CDR3 region has the DNA TGTGCCAGCAGCTTAACCGGGAAAGGGGGGTACGAGCAGTACTTC.